Listed below are T cell receptor beta chains from one sample, sequenced in a study of T cell repertoires in cytomegalovirus infection. TCRdb reanalysed the reads using MiXCR and keeps one entry per CDR3 protein. Here the sample spans roughly 630,000 distinct CDR3 sequences, approximately 24% being singletons. Sample: CD8+ T cells from PBMCs. These receptors were collected from a human donor in good health (CMV status not recorded). Some clones in this sample may be carry-over from other donors' samples. Each CDR3 is given with its conserved first and last residue. The order of the fields is V gene, clone size, J gene, D gene, CDR3 DNA, CDR3 protein. The D gene is left open where the match is weak. Expanded clones are given a class, and other clones once, few, many or no size at all.

TRBV28	few	TRBJ1-5	-	TGTGCCAGCAGTTCGGTGGGCAATCAGCCCCAGCATTTT	CASSSVGNQPQHF
TRBV6-1	-	TRBJ2-3	-	TGTGCCAGCGAGACGGGGCCGGGGGGCACAGATACGCAGTATTTT	CASETGPGGTDTQYF
TRBV28	few	TRBJ1-4	-	TGTGCCAGCAGTTTATGGAGCAAGTCTAGTGAAAAACTGTTTTTT	CASSLWSKSSEKLFF
TRBV12-3/TRBV12-4	many	TRBJ2-5	-	TGTGCCAGCAGCCCGGACTGGCACCAAGAGACCCAGTACTTC	CASSPDWHQETQYF
TRBV19	few	TRBJ2-1	-	TGTGCCAGTAGTACCCCCCCTCTAGGACGGGGGTACAATGAGCAGTTCTTC	CASSTPPLGRGYNEQFF
TRBV11-2	few	TRBJ1-1	-	TGTGCCAGCAGCTTTGGGGTATATGAAGCTTTCTTT	CASSFGVYEAFF
TRBV20-1	-	TRBJ1-1	-	TGCAGTGCTAGTACCGACCACATCGGAGCGAACACTGAAGCTTTCTTT	CSASTDHIGANTEAFF
TRBV6-2/TRBV6-3	-	TRBJ2-2	-	TGTGCCAGCAGTCGACAGGAGTACACCGGGGAGCTGTTTTTT	CASSRQEYTGELFF
TRBV6-1	many	TRBJ2-1	TRBD2	TGTGCCACCCCCGGGCTAGCGGGCCGTCTAGGGTCCTACAATGAGCAGTTCTTC	CATPGLAGRLGSYNEQFF
TRBV4-2	-	TRBJ2-2	-	TGTGCCAGCAGCCAAGGGTCTGGGGCTAACACCGGGGAGCTGTTTTTT	CASSQGSGANTGELFF
TRBV20-1	-	TRBJ2-1	-	TGCAGTGCTAGAGATCACTATAGGTCGCCCCACAATGAGCAGTTCTTC	CSARDHYRSPHNEQFF
TRBV20-1	-	TRBJ1-1	-	TGCAGTGCTAGAGATCCATGGGGGACCACTGAAGCTTTCTTT	CSARDPWGTTEAFF
TRBV20-1	-	TRBJ2-5	-	TGCAGTGCTAGAGATCGGCAGGGGCAAGAGACCCAGTACTTC	CSARDRQGQETQYF
TRBV2	few	TRBJ1-2	-	TGTGCCAGCATACGGGACGAGGATTATGGCTACACCTTC	CASIRDEDYGYTF
TRBV6-2/TRBV6-3	few	TRBJ1-4	-	TGTGCCAGCAACGAGAGACAGCTCTCAACTAATGAAAAACTGTTTTTT	CASNERQLSTNEKLFF
TRBV28	many	TRBJ2-3	-	TGTGCCAGCAGTACTGGGGACTTAGGCACAGATACGCAGTATTTT	CASSTGDLGTDTQYF
TRBV25-1	few	TRBJ2-5	TRBD2	TGTGCCAGCAGTGAAGGAGGCGGGGGACTTCAAGAGACCCAGTACTTC	CASSEGGGGLQETQYF
TRBV7-9	-	TRBJ2-1	TRBD1	TGTGCCACCTCAGGGGGCGTTGAGCAGTTCTTC	CATSGGVEQFF
TRBV7-8	many	TRBJ2-1	-	TGTGCCAGCAGCCCCACGGGGGCCAACAATGAGCAGTTCTTC	CASSPTGANNEQFF
TRBV3-1	few	TRBJ1-1	-	TGTGCCAGCAGCCAAGCTCCGGGAAACACTGAAGCTTTCTTT	CASSQAPGNTEAFF
TRBV7-9	few	TRBJ2-7	-	TGTGCCAGCAGCTCTGACATGCGCTCCTACGAGCAGTACTTC	CASSSDMRSYEQYF
TRBV19	-	TRBJ2-1	TRBD2	TGTGCCAGTAGCGGGGGGAGGGGCAATGAGCAGTTCTTC	CASSGGRGNEQFF
TRBV7-6	many	TRBJ2-7	-	TGTGCCAGCAGCTTAGAGGGCAGATGGAACGAGCAGTACTTC	CASSLEGRWNEQYF
TRBV2	-	TRBJ2-5	-	TGTGCCAGCAGCCTATACACAGGGCGGGAGACCCAGTACTTC	CASSLYTGRETQYF
TRBV6-2/TRBV6-3	few	TRBJ1-2	-	TGTGCCAGCTACGGGACACCCTACTATGGCTACACCTTC	CASYGTPYYGYTF
TRBV7-9	few	TRBJ1-1	-	TGTGCCAGCAGCTTACACGCAGCCTTGAACACTGAAGCTTTCTTT	CASSLHAALNTEAFF
TRBV28	few	TRBJ1-2	TRBD1	TGTGCCAGCAGTTATAAGACAGGGGTTCTTAACTATGGCTACACCTTC	CASSYKTGVLNYGYTF
TRBV2	-	TRBJ2-1	TRBD2	TGTGCCAGCAGCCGTCTAGCGGGGGCCAACAATGAGCAGTTCTTC	CASSRLAGANNEQFF
TRBV29-1	once	TRBJ1-5	TRBD1	TGCAGCGTTGGGACAGGAGATAGCAATCAGCCCCAGCATTTT	CSVGTGDSNQPQHF
TRBV9	-	TRBJ1-5	-	TGTGCCAGCAGCCCTGGGGGCAGTCCCAATCAGCCCCAGCATTTT	CASSPGGSPNQPQHF
TRBV7-9	-	TRBJ2-5	-	TGTGCCAGCCGCCCCGGGGGCCTAGCCCAAGAGACCCAGTACTTC	CASRPGGLAQETQYF
TRBV7-8	many	TRBJ2-4	-	TGTGCCAGCAGCCTCGGGGACATTCAGTACTTC	CASSLGDIQYF
TRBV7-9	-	TRBJ2-7	-	TGTGCCAGCAGCCCCCCCGAGGGTCACGAGCAGTACTTC	CASSPPEGHEQYF
TRBV5-6	few	TRBJ1-5	-	TGTGCCAGCAGCTCTAGACAGGCCCGCAATCAGCCCCAGCATTTT	CASSSRQARNQPQHF
TRBV7-9	few	TRBJ2-3	-	TGTGCCAGCAGCGCAGGACCTAGCACAGATACGCAGTATTTT	CASSAGPSTDTQYF
TRBV6-1	-	TRBJ2-1	-	TGTGCCAGCAGTGAAAGGACACGAAGCTCCTACAATGAGCAGTTCTTC	CASSERTRSSYNEQFF
TRBV29-1	-	TRBJ1-2	TRBD1	TGCAGCGTTGAAGTCGGGACAGGTTTAGATGGCTACACCTTC	CSVEVGTGLDGYTF
TRBV29-1	-	TRBJ1-2	TRBD1	TGCAGCGTTGAAAAAGGGACAGGGGGCATCCTCTATGGCTACACCTTC	CSVEKGTGGILYGYTF
TRBV29-1	-	TRBJ2-7	-	TGCAGCGTTGTTGGCAGGAGCTCCTACGAGCAGTACTTC	CSVVGRSSYEQYF
TRBV4-2	-	TRBJ1-4	-	TGTGCCAGCAGCCCCTTTCCGACGAAAATGCTGTTTTTT	CASSPFPTKMLFF
TRBV29-1	-	TRBJ1-2	-	TGCAGCGTTGTCGGGGGGCTTAGCTATGGCTACACCTTC	CSVVGGLSYGYTF
TRBV18	-	TRBJ1-2	-	TGTGCCAGCCGACGAGGTGAGAACGATGGCTACACCTTC	CASRRGENDGYTF
TRBV12-3/TRBV12-4	many	TRBJ2-5	TRBD2	TGTGCCAGCAGTCAGACGGGACTAGGCGAAGAGACCCAGTACTTC	CASSQTGLGEETQYF
TRBV29-1	-	TRBJ1-4	TRBD1	TGCAGCGTTGAAGACAGGGGGCGCGAAAAACTGTTTTTT	CSVEDRGREKLFF
TRBV29-1	few	TRBJ2-2	-	TGCAGCGTTGTTGGGGGGGCCATTTCGGCCGGGGAGCTGTTTTTT	CSVVGGAISAGELFF
TRBV7-9	few	TRBJ2-1	-	TGTGCCAGCAGCTTAAGAACCCAGGGTGGGAATGAGCAGTTCTTC	CASSLRTQGGNEQFF
TRBV28	many	TRBJ2-1	-	TGTGCCAGCAGTTTAGTACGGGGCCCTCTCGGTGAGCAGTTCTTC	CASSLVRGPLGEQFF
TRBV28	-	TRBJ1-2	-	TGTGCCAGCAAGTTGGGCTATGGCTACATCTTC	CASKLGYGYIF
TRBV12-3/TRBV12-4	-	TRBJ1-5	TRBD1	TGTGCCAGCAGTTTCGGTTTTCAGGGGACAGGGCTATTGGTCACAGATCAGCCCCATCATTTT	CASSFGFQGTGLLVTDQPHHF
TRBV27	many	TRBJ2-1	TRBD1	TGTGCCAGCAGTGGCACAGGGGGCTCGTTATTCCTCTACAATGAGCAGTTCTTC	CASSGTGGSLFLYNEQFF
TRBV7-9	many	TRBJ2-5	-	TGTGCCAGCAGCTCCTTGACCGGGGCGTACCAAGAGACCCAGTACTTC	CASSSLTGAYQETQYF
TRBV7-9	few	TRBJ1-4	-	TGTGCCAGCAGTCCGCGGGTGGCCCAGCGGGAAAAACTGTTTTTT	CASSPRVAQREKLFF
TRBV5-5	-	TRBJ2-3	-	TGTGCCAGCAGCTTGGACATCGGCCCCGCGGATACGCAGTATTTT	CASSLDIGPADTQYF
TRBV7-9	-	TRBJ1-1	TRBD1	TGTGCCAGCAGCTCCCCCGACAGGGTATGGACTGAAGCTTTCTTT	CASSSPDRVWTEAFF
TRBV15	-	TRBJ2-3	TRBD1	TGTGCCACCAGCACTAAAGGGGGCAGGACAGATACGCAGTATTTT	CATSTKGGRTDTQYF
TRBV7-5	few	TRBJ2-1	-	-	CISVSEVLAGAPYNEQFF